This T cell receptor beta chain was captured by sequencing in a study of T cell repertoires in cytomegalovirus infection. Study background: CMV infection together with matching HLA type was indicated by public TCR beta signatures. Study observations and caveats: Summed public TCR beta family frequency identified CMV carriers bearing the relevant HLA.

The germline V gene encodes CDR1 ENHRY and CDR2 SYGVKD. CDR3 length: 17 residues. With V trimmed by 11 bases and J by 5 bases, 20 bases remained unmatched. One entry per CDR3 protein, called by TCRdb with MiXCR from the reads. In the table there are under 250,000 distinct CDR3 sequences, about 12% of which are singletons. This clonotype was detected only a few times. Antigen: not known. What was sequenced was PBMCs. This TCR was recovered from a human donor in good health (CMV status not recorded). Some clones in this sample may be carry-over from other donors' samples. The chain links TRBV10-3 to TRBJ1-2; TRBD1 aligns across 10 bases. This CDR3 reads CASEPGQGTSRGYGYTF. The CDR3 region has the DNA TGTGCCTCCGAACCGGGACAGGGGACATCGAGGGGGTATGGCTACACCTTC.